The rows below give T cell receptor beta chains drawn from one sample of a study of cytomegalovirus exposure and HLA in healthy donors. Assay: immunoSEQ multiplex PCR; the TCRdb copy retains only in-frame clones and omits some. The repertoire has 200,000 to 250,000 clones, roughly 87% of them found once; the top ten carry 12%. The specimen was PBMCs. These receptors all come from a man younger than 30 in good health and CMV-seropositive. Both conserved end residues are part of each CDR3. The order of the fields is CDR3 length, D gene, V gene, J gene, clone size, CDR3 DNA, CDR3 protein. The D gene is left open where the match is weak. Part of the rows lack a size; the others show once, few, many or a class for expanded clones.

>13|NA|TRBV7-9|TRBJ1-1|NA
TGTGCCAGCAGCTTAGTGGTGAACACTGAAGCTTTCTTT
CASSLVVNTEAFF
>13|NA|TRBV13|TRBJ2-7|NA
TGTGCCAGCAGCTTAGGCGGGAGTTACGAGCAGTACTTC
CASSLGGSYEQYF
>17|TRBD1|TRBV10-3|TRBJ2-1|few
TGTGCCATCAGTGAGCCATTGGGGACAGGGGGCGGAGGTGAGCAGTTCTTC
CAISEPLGTGGGGEQFF
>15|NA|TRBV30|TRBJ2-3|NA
TGTGCCTGGAGTAAGGGAGGGGGTAGCACAGATACGCAGTATTTT
CAWSKGGGSTDTQYF
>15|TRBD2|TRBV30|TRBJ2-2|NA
TGTGCCTGGAGTGTGCGAGCGGGAATCACCGGGGAGCTGTTTTTT
CAWSVRAGITGELFF
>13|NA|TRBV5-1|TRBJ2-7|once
TGCGCCAGCAGCTTGGAGGGATTCTACGAGCAGTACTTC
CASSLEGFYEQYF
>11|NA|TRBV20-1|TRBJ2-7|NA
TGCAGTGCTACTGACCAGTACGAGCAGTACTTC
CSATDQYEQYF
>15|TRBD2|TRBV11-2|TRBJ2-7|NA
TGTGCCAGCAGCCATACTAGCGGTCTCTCCTACGAGCAGTACTTC
CASSHTSGLSYEQYF
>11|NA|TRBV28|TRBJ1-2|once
TGTGCCAGCAACCAAGGCTGGGGCTACACCTTC
CASNQGWGYTF
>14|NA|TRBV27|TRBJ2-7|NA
TGTGCCAGCAGTTTCCACGGGAGTTCCCACGAGCAGTACTTC
CASSFHGSSHEQYF
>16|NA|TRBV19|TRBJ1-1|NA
TGTGCCAGTAGTACCCTCGACAGCTGGGTGAACACTGAAGCTTTCTTT
CASSTLDSWVNTEAFF
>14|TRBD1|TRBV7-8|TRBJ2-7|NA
TGTGCCAGCAGCTTAGTCGGCAGGGGGCGCGAGCAGTACTTC
CASSLVGRGREQYF
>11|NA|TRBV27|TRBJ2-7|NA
TGTGCCAGCAGTTTCGGGGACGAGCAGTACTTC
CASSFGDEQYF
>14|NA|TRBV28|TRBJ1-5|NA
TGTGCCAGCAGTCTACGCCGGGGCCATCAGCCCCAGCATTTT
CASSLRRGHQPQHF
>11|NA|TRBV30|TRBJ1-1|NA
TGTGCCTGGAGTCCAGGGACTGAAGCTTTCTTT
CAWSPGTEAFF
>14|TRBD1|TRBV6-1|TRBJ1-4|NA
TGTGCCAGCAGTGTCACAGGGGCCGGGGAAAAACTGTTTTTT
CASSVTGAGEKLFF
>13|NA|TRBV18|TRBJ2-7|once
TGTGCCAGCTCACCAAAGGACGGCGGTGGACCGTACTTC
CASSPKDGGGPYF
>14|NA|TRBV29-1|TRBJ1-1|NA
TGCAGCGCCCCTAAGGAGCCCGGGAACACTGAAGCTTTCTTT
CSAPKEPGNTEAFF
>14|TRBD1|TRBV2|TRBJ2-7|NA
TGTGCCAGCAGTGAAAGAATGGGACAGAATGGGCAGTACTTC
CASSERMGQNGQYF
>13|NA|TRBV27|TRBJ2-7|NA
TGTGCCAGCAGTTTGCACGGTACCTACGAGCAGTACTTC
CASSLHGTYEQYF
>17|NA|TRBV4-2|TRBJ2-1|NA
TGTGCCAGCAGCCAAGATTTGGAGCGGGCGGGTTACAATGAGCAGTTCTTC
CASSQDLERAGYNEQFF
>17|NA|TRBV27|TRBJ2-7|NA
TGTGCCAGCAGTTTCAGAACCGGGACCCCAGGCAGCTACGAGCAGTACTTC
CASSFRTGTPGSYEQYF
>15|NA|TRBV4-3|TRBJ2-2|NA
TGCGCCAGCAGTCGAGCGAGTACGAACACCGGGGAGCTGTTTTTT
CASSRASTNTGELFF
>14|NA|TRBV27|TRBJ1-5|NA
TGTGCCAGCAGCCGACAGTATGGCAATCAGCCCCAGCATTTT
CASSRQYGNQPQHF
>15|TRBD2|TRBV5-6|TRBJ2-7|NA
TGTGCCAGCAGCAGGGGACTAGCGGGAGGTTACGAGCAGTACTTC
CASSRGLAGGYEQYF
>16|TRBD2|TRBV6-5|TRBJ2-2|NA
TGTGCCAGCAGCTACAGCGGGGACGCGAACACCGGGGAGCTGTTTTTT
CASSYSGDANTGELFF
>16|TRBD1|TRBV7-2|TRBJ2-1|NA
TGTGCCAGCAGCTCCCCCGGGACAGGGTCGCCCAATGAGCAGTTCTTC
CASSSPGTGSPNEQFF
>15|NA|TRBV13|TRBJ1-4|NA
TGTGCCAGCAGCTCCAAGGGAGCAACTAATGAAAAACTGTTTTTT
CASSSKGATNEKLFF
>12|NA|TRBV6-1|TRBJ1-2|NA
TGTGCCAGCAGTGAAGGATTCAATGGCTACACCTTC
CASSEGFNGYTF
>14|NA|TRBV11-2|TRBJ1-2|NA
TGTGCCAGCAGGAGAGCAGGGGTGGACTATGGCTACACCTTC
CASRRAGVDYGYTF
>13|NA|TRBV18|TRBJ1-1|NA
TGTGCCAGCTCAACGACAGGATACACTGAAGCTTTCTTT
CASSTTGYTEAFF
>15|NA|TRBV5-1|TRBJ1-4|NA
TGCGCCAGCAGCCCGGGGGCTCAAACTAATGAAAAACTGTTTTTT
CASSPGAQTNEKLFF
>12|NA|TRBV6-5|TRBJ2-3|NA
TGTGCCAGTAGCGGAGGCACAGATACGCAGTATTTT
CASSGGTDTQYF
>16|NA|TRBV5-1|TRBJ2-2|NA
TGCGCCAGCAGCTTGGAGAGGCTCCTGCAGGGTGGGGAGCTGTTTTTT
CASSLERLLQGGELFF
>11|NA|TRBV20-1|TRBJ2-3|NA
TGCAGTGCTAGGGTCCCCCTTACGCAGTATTTT
CSARVPLTQYF
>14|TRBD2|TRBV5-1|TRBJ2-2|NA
TGCGCCAGCATCTCGAGTAGCGGGACCGGGGAGCTGTTTTTT
CASISSSGTGELFF
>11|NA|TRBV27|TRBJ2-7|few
TGTGCCAGCAGTTCAACCTACGAGCAGTACTTC
CASSSTYEQYF
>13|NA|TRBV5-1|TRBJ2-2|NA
TGCGCCAGCAGCTTGGATGGCACCGGGGAGCTGTTTTTT
CASSLDGTGELFF
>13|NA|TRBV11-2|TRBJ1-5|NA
TGTGCCAGCAGCTTACAGGGGAATCAGCCCCAGCATTTT
CASSLQGNQPQHF
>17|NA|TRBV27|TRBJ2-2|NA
TGTGCCAGCAGTGTCCAAATTATGGGGACGAACACCGGGGAGCTGTTTTTT
CASSVQIMGTNTGELFF
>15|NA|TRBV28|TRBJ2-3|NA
TGTGCCAGCAGTACCCAGGACTATCGCACAGATACGCAGTATTTT
CASSTQDYRTDTQYF
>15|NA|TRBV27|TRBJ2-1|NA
TGTGCCAGCAGCGGGGGGCCAGGGCGCCGCTATGAGCAGTTCTTC
CASSGGPGRRYEQFF